The 30 T cell receptor beta chains below come from one sample, sequenced in a study of Ad26.COV2.S vaccination and SARS-CoV-2 variants. Treatment indicated: roughly 19 received Ad26.COV2.S at low or high dose, single or two shots; roughly 5 received placebo; per-sample allocation not given. The samples date from day 63 after the first vaccine or placebo injection. Here immunoSEQ multiplex PCR was the method, and the copy in TCRdb shows in-frame clones only, minus some. The data contain 400,000 to 450,000 clones, around nine tenths of them singletons. Specimen: peripheral blood, collected in a trial of Ad26.COV2.S vaccine versus placebo. The source is a person aged 18-65 years who received the Ad26.COV2.S COVID-19 vaccine or a placebo.

By its share, this clone is large (0.1 to 1%). V and J are TRBV6-5 and TRBJ2-2; no clear D. The germline CDR1 and CDR2 sequences are MNHEY and SVGAGI. The CDR3 is 14 amino acids. With 6 bases removed from V and 5 bases from J, the gap between germline ends came to 13 bases. This chain's CDR3 is CASRAGPHTGELFF. For the CDR3, the DNA is TGTGCCAGCAGAGCAGGACCTCATACCGGGGAGCTGTTTTTT.

The CDR3 coding sequence is TGTGCCAGCTCACCAGGGGCCGACCAGCCCCAGCATTTT. Translated: CASSPGADQPQHF. The gene calls are TRBV18 and TRBJ1-5, with TRBD1 as a possible D gene (5 bases). Germline V gene sequence: CDR1 KGHSH, CDR2 LQKENI. V lost 2 bases and J 7 bases, leaving 9 bases between the germline ends. The CDR3 runs 13 residues. The complete variable domain, with remaining parts taken from reference TRBV18 and TRBJ1-5, reads NAGVMQNPRHLVRRRGQEARLRCSPMKGHSHVYWYRQLPEEGLKFMVYLQKENIIDESGMPKERFSAEFPKEGPSILRIQQVVRGDSAAYFCASSPGADQPQHFGDGTRLSIL.

The V gene is TRBV28, the J gene TRBJ2-1; D is uncertain. The CDR3 has 11 amino acids. Germline CDR1 reads MDHEN; CDR2 reads SYDVKM. With 8 bases removed from V and 5 bases from J, the gap between germline ends came to 7 bases. CDR3 protein: CASASHNEQFF. The CDR3 nucleotides are TGTGCCAGCGCTTCCCACAATGAGCAGTTCTTC.

V and J are TRBV27 and TRBJ2-2, with 11 bases lining up with TRBD2. The V gene end was trimmed by 4 bases and the J gene end by 1 base; junction bases not matched to a gene: 5. CDR1 and CDR2 from the germline V gene are MNHEY and SMNVEV (reference sequence). CDR3 length: 17 amino acids. The DNA of the CDR3 is TGTGCCAGCAGTTCTCCCGGGACTAGCGGGAACACCGGGGAGCTGTTTTTT. This gives the protein CASSSPGTSGNTGELFF.

V and J are TRBV12-5 and TRBJ2-6; TRBD1 agrees at 7 bases. The CDR3 runs to 20 residues. Germline V gene data show CDR1 as LGHNT and CDR2 as FRNRAP. Trimming cost V 0 bases and J 1 base; bases outside gene matches: 12. This CDR3 reads CASGLVRAGGLPSGANVLTF. Written as DNA, the CDR3 is TGTGCTAGTGGTTTGGTAAGGGCAGGGGGTCTACCTTCTGGGGCCAACGTCCTGACTTTC.

The chain uses TRBV28 and TRBJ1-3, with D uncertain. The CDR3 runs to 15 residues. V shed 6 bases and J shed 0 bases, with 12 bases lying between them. Per germline, CDR1 MDHEN and CDR2 SYDVKM. The CDR3 DNA follows: TGTGCCAGCAGGGGCGATTTGAGCTCTGGAAACACCATATATTTT. This codes for CASRGDLSSGNTIYF. Filled out from reference TRBV28 and TRBJ1-3, the complete variable domain reads DVKVTQSSRYLVKRTGEKVFLECVQDMDHENMFWYRQDPGLGLRLIYFSYDVKMKEKGDIPEGYSVSREKKERFSLILESASTNQTSMYLCASRGDLSSGNTIYFGEGSWLTVV.

The CDR3, as DNA: TGTGCCAGCAGCTTAGGAGTTATGAAAACAGGGTCCTACAATGAGCAGTTCTTC. Amino acids: CASSLGVMKTGSYNEQFF. The chain has TRBV7-9 and TRBJ2-1; tentatively, D is TRBD1 (6 bases). V was pared by 1 base and J by 1 base, with 17 bases between. The V gene's germline CDR1 is SEHNR and CDR2 FQNEAQ (reference sequence). CDR3 length: 18 amino acids.

This sequence joins TRBV4-1 and TRBJ1-2, with D unclear. CDR3 length: 14 amino acids. V lost 1 base to trimming and J lost 7 bases, with 13 bases between them. Germline V gives CDR1 MGHRA, CDR2 YSYEKL. In DNA form, the CDR3 reads TGCGCCAGCAGCCAAGTCGGGCAGAGAGGTGGCTACACCTTC. Amino acid sequence: CASSQVGQRGGYTF.

V usage is TRBV3-1 (or the pseudogene TRBV3-2) and J usage is TRBJ2-7; D is unclear. With 3 bases removed from V and 6 bases from J, the gap between germline ends came to 6 bases. This CDR3 contains 11 residues. The germline V gene encodes CDR1 LGHDT and CDR2 YNNKEL (reference sequence). Here the CDR3 DNA reads TGTGCCAGCAGCCAGGATGGCGAGCAGTACTTC. Encoded protein: CASSQDGEQYF.

In this sample, this clone turned up once. The chain recombines TRBV28 with TRBJ1-1; the D is unclear. Trimming removed 5 bases at V and 5 bases at J, with 12 bases between. The length of the CDR3 is 13 residues. The germline gives CDR1 MDHEN, CDR2 SYDVKM. CDR3 nucleotides: TGTGCCAGCAGTCTGGACCCGAAAACTGAAGCTTTCTTT. It codes for CASSLDPKTEAFF.

V is TRBV4-1 and J is TRBJ2-7, with D perhaps matching TRBD2 (6 bases). V was trimmed by 0 bases and J by 2 bases, leaving 14 bases between them. Germline loops: CDR1 MGHRA, CDR2 YSYEKL. The CDR3 has 16 residues. The chain's CDR3 is CASSQDRASEAYEQYF. CDR3 nucleotides: TGCGCCAGCAGCCAAGACCGGGCTAGCGAAGCCTACGAGCAGTACTTC.

The chain joins TRBV29-1 to TRBJ2-1; the match to TRBD2 covers 9 bases. V lost 1 base to trimming and J lost 9 bases; unmatched junction nucleotides: 10. The CDR3 consists of 15 residues. CDR1 and CDR2 from the germline V gene are SQVTM and ANQGSEA. CDR3 residues: CSVEGREGLLSEQFF. The CDR3 DNA is TGCAGCGTTGAAGGGCGGGAGGGCCTCCTGAGTGAGCAGTTCTTC.

In this sample, this clone turned up once. The chain is built from TRBV5-4 and TRBJ2-2, with D uncertain. Between the trimmed V and J ends, which lost 0 bases and 1 base, there was a span of 10 bases. Germline CDR1 is SGHNT and CDR2 is YYREEE (reference sequence). CDR3 size: 16 residues. The CDR3 DNA reads TGTGCCAGCAGCTTGGAGCTGGCAGGGAACACCGGGGAGCTGTTTTTT. It yields the protein CASSLELAGNTGELFF.

The V call is TRBV19, the J call TRBJ2-7, with 13 bases identical to TRBD2. The V segment lost 4 bases and the J segment 5 bases; nucleotides outside the gene matches: 5. Germline CDR1 is LNHDA and CDR2 is SQIVND (reference sequence). The CDR3 extends over 15 amino acids. In nucleotides, the CDR3 is TGTGCCAGTAGTAAACGGACTAGCGGGAGTCACGAGCAGTACTTC. Protein sequence: CASSKRTSGSHEQYF.

The V call is TRBV5-8, the J call TRBJ1-2, with D possibly matching TRBD1 (5 bases). Trimming pared 4 bases from V and 7 bases from J, leaving 11 bases between. This CDR3 spans 12 amino acids. The V gene's germline CDR1 is SGHTS and CDR2 YDEGEE. This CDR3 is CASSPDSLGYTF. The CDR3 DNA follows: TGTGCCAGCAGCCCAGACAGTCTTGGCTACACCTTC.

The rearrangement joins TRBV18 to TRBJ1-6; 10 bases are shared with TRBD1. Germline CDR1 reads KGHSH; CDR2 reads LQKENI. The CDR3 has 15 residues. The junction had 3 bases not matched to a gene; V was cut back by 3 bases and J by 7 bases. In DNA form, the CDR3 reads TGTGCCAGCTCACCCATGGGACAGGGGAATTCACCCCTCCACTTT. Its translation is CASSPMGQGNSPLHF.

The CDR3 loop reads CASSLLGNEQFF. The CDR3 DNA reads as TGTGCCAGCAGTTTACTCGGCAATGAGCAGTTCTTC. This sequence joins TRBV28 and TRBJ2-1; D is uncertain. There are 12 residues in the CDR3. The germline V gene has CDR1 MDHEN and CDR2 SYDVKM. V was shortened by 2 bases and J by 6 bases, with 5 bases between the two germline ends. The complete variable domain, with remaining parts taken from reference TRBV28 and TRBJ2-1, reads DVKVTQSSRYLVKRTGEKVFLECVQDMDHENMFWYRQDPGLGLRLIYFSYDVKMKEKGDIPEGYSVSREKKERFSLILESASTNQTSMYLCASSLLGNEQFFGPGTRLTVL.

The chain couples TRBV5-4 to TRBJ2-1; tentatively, D is TRBD1 or TRBD2 (5 bases each). Per germline, CDR1 SGHNT and CDR2 YYREEE (reference sequence). The CDR3 is 17 residues long. The V end lost 0 bases, the J end lost 4 bases, and 17 bases lay between the germline ends. CDR3 in amino acids: CASSLALGDPPYNEQFF. The CDR3 nucleotides read TGTGCCAGCAGCTTGGCCCTGGGGGACCCTCCGTACAATGAGCAGTTCTTC.

The chain couples TRBV2 to TRBJ2-1; 14 bases align to TRBD2. Germline V gives CDR1 SNHLY, CDR2 FYNNEI. This CDR3 has 16 residues. V was clipped by 0 bases and J by 10 bases; unmatched bases: 5. The CDR3 loop is CASSEARLAGGNEQFF. CDR3 DNA sequence: TGTGCCAGCAGTGAAGCACGACTAGCGGGAGGGAACGAGCAGTTCTTC.

The V gene is TRBV6-5, the J gene TRBJ1-1; 10 positions agree with TRBD1. The trim removed 2 bases at V and 5 bases at J, leaving 5 bases unmatched. CDR3 length: 15 amino acids. Germline loops: CDR1 MNHEY, CDR2 SVGAGI. This CDR3 is CASSYGDRGLTEAFF. DNA of the CDR3: TGTGCCAGCAGTTACGGTGACAGGGGGCTTACTGAAGCTTTCTTT.

Written as DNA, the CDR3 is TGTGCCAGCAGCGTTTCGGGGGCATTGACCGGGGAGCTGTTTTTT. As protein: CASSVSGALTGELFF. The genes are TRBV9 and TRBJ2-2; D tentatively reads TRBD1 or TRBD2 (6 bases each). Trimming cost V 2 bases and J 5 bases, with 13 bases left between them. Germline V lookup: CDR1 SGDLS, CDR2 YYNGEE. CDR3 length: 15 residues.

The V and J genes are TRBV4-1 and TRBJ2-2; the D gene is possibly TRBD1 (5 bases). This CDR3 is built from 16 residues. Trimming removed 1 base at V and 4 bases at J, with 13 bases between. The germline V gene has CDR1 MGHRA and CDR2 YSYEKL. Here the CDR3 reads CASSQAPTRATGELFF. The CDR3 DNA follows: TGCGCCAGCAGCCAAGCCCCAACCAGGGCCACCGGGGAGCTGTTTTTT.

In this sample, this clone turned up once. This sample also contains other DNA sequences that code for the same CDR3. The chain is built from TRBV19 and TRBJ2-3; perhaps TRBD1 as D (5 bases). Trimming took 1 base from V and 3 from J, leaving 8 bases between them. CDR3 length: 14 amino acids. Per the germline V gene, CDR1 is LNHDA and CDR2 is SQIVND (reference sequence). The CDR3: CASSIGQGTDTQYF. Here the CDR3 DNA reads TGTGCCAGTAGTATAGGGCAGGGTACAGATACGCAGTATTTT. Full variable domain (remainder filled in from reference TRBV19 and TRBJ2-3): DGGITQSPKYLFRKEGQNVTLSCEQNLNHDAMYWYRQDPGQGLRLIYYSQIVNDFQKGDIAEGYSVSREKKESFPLTVTSAQKNPTAFYLCASSIGQGTDTQYFGPGTRLTVL.

In its sample, this clone was seen a few times. This rearrangement joins TRBV9 to TRBJ2-1; TRBD2 matches at 11 bases. Germline V gene data show CDR1 as SGDLS and CDR2 as YYNGEE. The CDR3 length is 16 residues. The ends lost 4 bases at V and 6 bases at J; junction bases unmatched: 9. DNA of the CDR3: TGTGCCAGCAGCACCCCCGGGACTAGCGGCATCAATGAGCAGTTCTTC. As protein: CASSTPGTSGINEQFF.

This rearrangement joins TRBV27 to TRBJ2-1; D is unclear. Per the germline V gene, CDR1 is MNHEY and CDR2 is SMNVEV (reference sequence). Trimming stripped 8 bases from V and 8 bases from J, with 13 bases between. The CDR3 has 12 amino acids. The CDR3 is CASGLIGHEQFF. The CDR3, as DNA: TGTGCCAGCGGTCTAATTGGCCATGAGCAGTTCTTC.

V is TRBV7-2 and J is TRBJ2-7; D gene unclear. Per the germline V gene, CDR1 is SGHTA and CDR2 is FQGNSA. The CDR3 has 12 amino acids. V gave up 1 base and J gave up 2 bases, with 3 bases separating them. CDR3 coding DNA: TGTGCCAGCAGCTTAGGAACCTACGAGCAGTACTTC. Translating it yields CASSLGTYEQYF.

J is TRBJ2-7 and V is TRBV30; D gene ambiguous. CDR1 GTSNPN and CDR2 SVGIG come from the germline V gene (reference sequence). CDR3 size: 11 residues. Trimming cost V 4 bases and J 6 bases, with 10 bases left between them. The CDR3 protein is CAWTSLREQYF. DNA of the CDR3: TGTGCCTGGACCTCCCTACGCGAGCAGTACTTC.

The genes are TRBV10-3 and TRBJ2-3; 9 positions match TRBD1. The trim removed 0 bases at V and 7 bases at J, leaving 11 bases unmatched. The length of the CDR3 is 17 residues. Germline CDR1 reads ENHRY; CDR2 reads SYGVKD. DNA for the CDR3: TGTGCCATCAGTGAGTCGAATCTGGACAGGGGAACGAATACGCAGTATTTT. It codes for CAISESNLDRGTNTQYF.

The chain employs TRBV19 and TRBJ1-6, with TRBD1 matching over 7 bases. Unmatched junction bases numbered 6, after V lost 6 bases and J lost 7 bases. Germline CDR1 and CDR2: LNHDA and SQIVND (reference sequence). There are 14 residues in the CDR3. The CDR3 bases are TGTGCCAGTAGGGTGACAGGGAAGAATTCACCCCTCCACTTT. It specifies CASRVTGKNSPLHF.

J is TRBJ2-7 and V is TRBV2; weak D call: TRBD1 (5 bases). The CDR3 runs to 15 residues. Between the trimmed V and J ends, which lost 9 bases and 4 bases, there was a span of 22 bases. In germline, CDR1 is SNHLY, CDR2 FYNNEI. CDR3 sequence (DNA): TGTGCCAGTCGGTTGGGGCCAGGGTTTGGGTACGAGCAGTACTTC. It translates to CASRLGPGFGYEQYF.